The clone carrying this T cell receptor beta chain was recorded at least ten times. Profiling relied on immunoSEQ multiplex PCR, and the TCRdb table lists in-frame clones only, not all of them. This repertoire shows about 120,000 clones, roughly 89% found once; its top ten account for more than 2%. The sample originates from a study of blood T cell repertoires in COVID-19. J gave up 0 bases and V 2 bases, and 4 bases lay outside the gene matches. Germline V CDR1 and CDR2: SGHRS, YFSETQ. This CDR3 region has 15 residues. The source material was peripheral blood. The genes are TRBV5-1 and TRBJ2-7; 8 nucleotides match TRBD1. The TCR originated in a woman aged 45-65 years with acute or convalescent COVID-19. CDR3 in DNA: TGCGCCAGCAGCTTTGGACAGGGAAGCTCCTACGAGCAGTACTTC. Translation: CASSFGQGSSYEQYF.